This section outlines one T cell receptor (beta chain) sequence together with its context. The antigen is unknown. Distinct nucleotide sequences in the sample also encode this CDR3. The CDR3 length is 13 residues. The V end was cut by 2 bases, the J end by 1 base, with 6 bases between. Germline V gene data show CDR1 as SGHRS and CDR2 as YFSETQ. The data are from a study of human thymus T cells. Findings of the study overall: There appeared to be biased usage of V and J genes in thymic and blood repertoires.

An approximately 0.45-1 mL peripheral blood aliquot was taken intraoperatively from four of eight donors. Only in-frame clones appear in the TCRdb table, and some are missing; sequencing was by immunoSEQ multiplex PCR. The repertoire consists of roughly 54,000 clones, with approximately 95% occurring once and the leading ten covering around 6%. V gene TRBV5-1 combines with J gene TRBJ2-5; D is uncertain. The source material was blood. The TCR was taken from a boy younger than two with a congenital heart defect but otherwise immunologically healthy. The CDR3: CASSLGPQETQYF. CDR3 coding DNA: TGCGCCAGCAGCTTAGGGCCCCAAGAGACCCAGTACTTC.